The 26 T cell receptor beta chains reported below all come from one sample, sequenced in a study of T-cell memory formation after mild COVID-19. TCRdb re-derived calls from the 5' RACE reads in MiXCR, one entry per CDR3 protein. The table shows about 120,000 distinct CDR3 sequences, with around a fifth occurring only once. Sequenced material: PBMCs or a T cell subset sorted from them (not recorded which). These receptors were collected from a man younger than 35 who had mild COVID-19 (a few samples of this study predate the infection). Cell type and time point are not known.

This clonotype has more than one count but fewer than ten. The gene calls are TRBV28 and TRBJ2-7; D possibly uses TRBD1 or TRBD2 (5 bases each). CDR3 length equals 13 residues. From germline, CDR1 is MDHEN and CDR2 SYDVKM. The V end lost 6 bases, the J end lost 5 bases, and 14 bases lay between the germline ends. Here the CDR3 reads CASSLESGHEQYV. CDR3 bases: TGTGCCAGCAGCCTCGAATCGGGGCACGAGCAGTACGTC.

CDR3 DNA sequence: TGTGCCAGCAGTGTCCGGGACGGAGGATATGGCTACACCTTC. Its protein product is CASSVRDGGYGYTF. This chain joins TRBV12-3 or TRBV12-4 and TRBJ1-2; the D gene is possibly TRBD1 (5 bases). CDR3 length: 14 residues. V lost 5 bases, J lost 5 bases, and 15 bases lay in between.

Only a few counts were recorded for this clonotype. The V and J genes are TRBV3-1 and TRBJ2-2; TRBD1 matches 8 bases. CDR3 length: 16 amino acids. Trimming at V came to 0 bases and at J to 1 base, leaving 1 base not matched to a gene. From germline, CDR1 is LGHDT and CDR2 YNNKEL (reference sequence). The CDR3 protein is CASSQDGQGNTGELFF. The CDR3 DNA is TGTGCCAGCAGCCAAGATGGACAGGGGAACACCGGGGAGCTGTTTTTT.

Here the CDR3 DNA reads TGTGCCAGTGGAGGGATAAATTCACCCCTCCACTTT. The encoded protein is CASGGINSPLHF. The chain carries TRBV9 and TRBJ1-6; D ambiguous. V was cut by 8 bases and J by 7 bases, with 10 bases left in between. This CDR3 contains 12 residues. The germline V gene has CDR1 SGDLS and CDR2 YYNGEE.

The gene calls are TRBV4-1 and TRBJ2-3; unclear D gene. CDR3 size: 14 residues. CDR1 MGHRA and CDR2 YSYEKL come from the germline V gene. V shed 3 bases and J shed 4 bases, with 11 bases lying between them. The DNA for the CDR3 is TGCGCCAGCAGCCATGGACCACGGGCAGATACGCAGTATTTT. Protein product: CASSHGPRADTQYF.

This clonotype was recorded a few times. The chain carries TRBV11-2 and TRBJ2-7, with 10 bases that match TRBD2. This CDR3 has 16 amino acids. In germline, CDR1 is SGHAT, CDR2 FQNNGV. V lost 5 bases to trimming and J lost 0 bases; unmatched junction nucleotides: 7. The CDR3 sequence: CASSRTSGESSYEQYF. CDR3 nucleotide sequence: TGTGCCAGCAGCCGAACTAGCGGGGAAAGCTCCTACGAGCAGTACTTC.

V is TRBV6-2 or TRBV6-3 and J is TRBJ2-7; unclear D gene. Trimming cost V 2 bases and J 6 bases, with 11 bases left between them. Germline CDR1 reads MNHEY; CDR2 reads SVGEGT. This CDR3 is 13 amino acids long. This CDR3 is CASSYGVEREQYF. In DNA, the CDR3 is TGTGCCAGCAGTTACGGGGTTGAGCGCGAGCAGTACTTC.

This clonotype was seen only a few times. The chain recombines TRBV7-8 with TRBJ2-3; tentatively, D is TRBD1 (6 bases). With 3 bases removed from V and 6 bases from J, the gap between germline ends came to 10 bases. From germline, CDR1 is SGHVS and CDR2 FQNEAQ. This CDR3 is built from 13 residues. The CDR3 here is CASSLKGVDTQYF. For the CDR3, the DNA is TGTGCCAGCAGCTTGAAGGGGGTGGATACGCAGTATTTT.

The rearrangement uses TRBV2 and TRBJ1-1; D gene uncertain. This CDR3 spans 11 amino acids. Germline V gene sequence: CDR1 SNHLY, CDR2 FYNNEI. Trimming pared 6 bases from V and 11 bases from J, leaving 13 bases between. The CDR3 here is CASRIDGGAFF. The CDR3, as DNA: TGTGCCAGCAGGATCGACGGAGGGGCTTTCTTT.

This clonotype came up a few times. The chain has TRBV5-6 and TRBJ2-1; 8 bases align to TRBD1. This CDR3 contains 15 residues. Germline CDR1 SGHDT, CDR2 YYEEEE. The ends lost 6 bases at V and 6 bases at J; junction bases unmatched: 11. The CDR3 DNA reads as TGTGCCAGCAATTTGGCTATGGACAGGGTCAATGAGCAGTTCTTC. It is translated as CASNLAMDRVNEQFF.

The V call is TRBV9, the J call TRBJ2-6; D call uncertain. Trimming cost V 1 base and J 1 base, with 0 bases left between them. The CDR3 is 13 amino acids. The germline V gene has CDR1 SGDLS and CDR2 YYNGEE. Here the CDR3 reads CASSVSGANVLTF. Written as DNA, the CDR3 is TGTGCCAGCAGCGTATCTGGGGCCAACGTCCTGACTTTC.

This clonotype was observed a handful of times. V and J are TRBV6-5 and TRBJ1-1; 10 positions match TRBD1. This CDR3 spans 16 amino acids. J gave up 4 bases and V 7 bases, and 12 bases lay outside the gene matches. Per germline, CDR1 MNHEY and CDR2 SVGAGI. Here the CDR3 DNA reads TGTGCCAGCACCACCGGACAGGGGGAGAGGAGCACTGAAGCTTTCTTT. Protein: CASTTGQGERSTEAFF.

This clonotype has only a few counts. The chain links TRBV4-3 to TRBJ2-7, with D possibly matching TRBD1 (5 bases). Trimming cost V 1 base and J 2 bases, with 9 bases left between them. CDR1 and CDR2 from the germline V gene are LGHNA and YSLEER. The CDR3 length is 14 residues. The DNA of the CDR3 is TGCGCCAGCAGCCAAGCCTCCAGGGCCTACGAGCAGTACTTC. This encodes CASSQASRAYEQYF.

The chain employs TRBV3-1 and TRBJ2-7, with D maybe TRBD2 (6 bases). From germline, CDR1 is LGHDT and CDR2 YNNKEL (reference sequence). The CDR3 runs 16 residues. Between the trimmed V and J ends, which lost 0 bases and 6 bases, there was a span of 18 bases. The CDR3, as DNA: TGTGCCAGCAGCCAAGAAAGGGATGCGGGATTTGGCGAGCAGTACTTC. This codes for CASSQERDAGFGEQYF.

The chain has TRBV6-5 and TRBJ1-5, with a weak D call TRBD1 (6 bases). The CDR3 is 14 residues long. CDR1 is MNHEY, CDR2 SVGAGI, per germline. Trimming stripped 5 bases from V and 3 bases from J, with 11 bases between. In nucleotides, the CDR3 is TGTGCCAGCAGTCTCAGGGGATTCAATCAGCCCCAGCATTTT. Translated: CASSLRGFNQPQHF.

This clonotype has more than one count but fewer than ten. The V gene is TRBV6-1, the J gene TRBJ1-5; D is unclear. This CDR3 has 13 amino acids. From germline, CDR1 is MNHNS and CDR2 SASEGT. V dropped 7 bases and J dropped 2 bases, with 9 bases sitting between them. The CDR3 region has the DNA TGTGCCAGCACCGGACGAGGCAATCAGCCCCAGCATTTT. This sequence encodes CASTGRGNQPQHF.

The V gene is TRBV5-1, the J gene TRBJ2-7, with 9 bases lining up with TRBD2. The CDR3 consists of 13 residues. In germline, CDR1 is SGHRS, CDR2 YFSETQ. Trimming at V came to 1 base and at J to 6 bases, leaving 2 bases not matched to a gene. The CDR3 DNA reads TGCGCCAGCAGCTTGTGGCGGGAGGGCGAGCAGTACTTC. Its protein is CASSLWREGEQYF.

This clonotype was seen a few times. V usage is TRBV2 and J usage is TRBJ2-3; the D gene is possibly TRBD1 (5 bases). CDR1 is SNHLY, CDR2 FYNNEI, per germline. The V gene lost 0 bases and the J gene lost 1 base, with 5 bases spanning the gap. The CDR3 totals 14 residues. CDR3 nucleotide sequence: TGTGCCAGCAGTGAAGCAGGGGGCACAGATACGCAGTATTTT. It translates to CASSEAGGTDTQYF.

This chain uses TRBV7-3 with TRBJ2-2, with D unresolved. Looked up from germline, CDR1 is SGHTA and CDR2 is FQGTGA. This CDR3 has 14 residues. Trimming pared 2 bases from V and 3 bases from J, leaving 7 bases between. The CDR3 spells CASSLSGDTGELFF. The CDR3 DNA sequence: TGTGCCAGCAGCTTATCTGGGGACACCGGGGAGCTGTTTTTT.

In DNA form, the CDR3 reads TGTGCCAGCAGTTTAGGCCCGAACTATGGCTACACCTTC. Translating it yields CASSLGPNYGYTF. The chain links TRBV12-3 or TRBV12-4 to TRBJ1-2; D gene uncertain. The germline V and J ends were trimmed by 1 base and 2 bases, with 5 bases remaining between them. This CDR3 region has 13 residues.

In this sample, this clonotype turned up a few times. The rearrangement joins TRBV3-1 to TRBJ1-6, with 7 nucleotides matching TRBD1. The CDR3 is 15 residues long. Germline assignment: CDR1 LGHDT and CDR2 YNNKEL (reference sequence). V trimming: 4 bases; J trimming: 11 bases; junction bases outside the gene matches: 11. The CDR3 coding sequence is TGTGCCAGCAGCCGCATACAGGGGCCAGCGCCACCCCTCCACTTT. This codes for CASSRIQGPAPPLHF.

The chain employs TRBV27 and TRBJ2-7; 12 bases are a match to TRBD2. J lost 7 bases, V lost 5 bases, and 6 bases had no gene match. The germline V gene has CDR1 MNHEY and CDR2 SMNVEV (reference sequence). This CDR3 has 14 residues. The CDR3 bases are TGTGCCAGCAGTCCTGGACTAGCGGGGCGAGAGCAGTACTTC. Amino acid sequence: CASSPGLAGREQYF.

A few counts support this clonotype. The chain links TRBV24-1 to TRBJ2-2; D gene unclear. CDR3 length: 12 residues. Germline CDR1 reads KGHDR; CDR2 reads SFDVKD. V was trimmed by 7 bases and J by 3 bases, leaving 5 bases between them. CDR3 in amino acids: CATSHYTGELFF. CDR3 coding DNA: TGTGCCACCAGCCACTACACCGGGGAGCTGTTTTTT.

This chain connects TRBV7-9 to TRBJ1-2; perhaps TRBD1 as D (6 bases). The germline V gene has CDR1 SEHNR and CDR2 FQNEAQ (reference sequence). V lost 3 bases, J lost 8 bases, and 10 bases lay in between. The CDR3 contains 12 residues. The CDR3 nucleotides are TGTGCCAGCAGCTTTGCAGGGGAAGGCTACACCTTC. Protein product: CASSFAGEGYTF.

The V gene is TRBV5-1, the J gene TRBJ2-1, with a possible D match to TRBD1 (6 bases). The length of the CDR3 is 12 residues. Germline V gives CDR1 SGHRS, CDR2 YFSETQ. The V gene lost 4 bases and the J gene lost 10 bases, with 12 bases spanning the gap. The CDR3 here is CASSVGGGEQFF. In DNA, the CDR3 is TGCGCCAGCAGCGTAGGGGGTGGGGAGCAGTTCTTC.

The CDR3 loop reads CASSSDPRDTEAFF. In DNA, the CDR3 is TGTGCCAGCAGCTCCGACCCAAGGGACACTGAAGCTTTCTTT. This sequence joins TRBV7-9 and TRBJ1-1; no clear D gene. Germline V lookup: CDR1 SEHNR, CDR2 FQNEAQ (reference sequence). CDR3 length equals 14 residues. Trimming removed 4 bases from V and 3 bases from J, with 12 bases in between.